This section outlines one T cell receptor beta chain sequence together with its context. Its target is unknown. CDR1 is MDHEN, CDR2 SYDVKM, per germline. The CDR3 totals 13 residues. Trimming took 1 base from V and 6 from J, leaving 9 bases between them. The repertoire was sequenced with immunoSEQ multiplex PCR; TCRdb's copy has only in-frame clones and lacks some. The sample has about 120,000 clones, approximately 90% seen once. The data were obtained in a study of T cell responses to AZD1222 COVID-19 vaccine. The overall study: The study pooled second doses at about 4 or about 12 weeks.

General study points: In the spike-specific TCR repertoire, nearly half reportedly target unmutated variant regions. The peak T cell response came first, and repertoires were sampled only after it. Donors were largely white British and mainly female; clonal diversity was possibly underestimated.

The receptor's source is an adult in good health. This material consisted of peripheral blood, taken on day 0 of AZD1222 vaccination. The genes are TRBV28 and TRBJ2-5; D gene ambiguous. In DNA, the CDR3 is TGTGCCAGCAGTTTATTGTCTGTAAAGACCCAGTACTTC. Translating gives CASSLLSVKTQYF.